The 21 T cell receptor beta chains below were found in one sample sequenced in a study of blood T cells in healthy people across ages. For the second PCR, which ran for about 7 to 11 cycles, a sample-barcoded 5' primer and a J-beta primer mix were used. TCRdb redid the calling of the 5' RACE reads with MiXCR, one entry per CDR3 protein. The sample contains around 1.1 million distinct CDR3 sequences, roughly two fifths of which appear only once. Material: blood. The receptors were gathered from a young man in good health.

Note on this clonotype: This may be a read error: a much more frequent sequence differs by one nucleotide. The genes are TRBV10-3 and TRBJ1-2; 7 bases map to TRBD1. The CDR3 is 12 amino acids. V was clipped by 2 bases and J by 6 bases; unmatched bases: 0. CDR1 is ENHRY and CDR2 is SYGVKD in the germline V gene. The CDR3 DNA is TGTGCCATCAGTGAGACAGGGGATGGCTACACCTTC. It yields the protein CAISETGDGYTF.

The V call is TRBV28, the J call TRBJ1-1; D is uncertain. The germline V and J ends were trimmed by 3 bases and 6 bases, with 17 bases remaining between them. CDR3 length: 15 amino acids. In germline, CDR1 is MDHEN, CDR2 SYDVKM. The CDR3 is CASSFVTLGGAEAFF. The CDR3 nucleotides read TGTGCCAGCAGTTTTGTCACCCTAGGAGGAGCTGAAGCTTTCTTT.

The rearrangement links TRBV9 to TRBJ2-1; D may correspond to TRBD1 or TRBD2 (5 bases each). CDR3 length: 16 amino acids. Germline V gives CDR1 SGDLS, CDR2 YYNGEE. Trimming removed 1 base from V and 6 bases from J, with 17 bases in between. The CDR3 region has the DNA TGTGCCAGCAGCGTACACAGGTCAGGGAGCAGCAATGAGCAGTTCTTC. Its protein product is CASSVHRSGSSNEQFF.

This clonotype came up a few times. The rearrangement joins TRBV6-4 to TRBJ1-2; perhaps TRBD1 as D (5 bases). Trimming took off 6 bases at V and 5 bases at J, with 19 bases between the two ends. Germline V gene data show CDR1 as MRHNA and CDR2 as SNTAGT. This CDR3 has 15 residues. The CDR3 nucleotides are TGTGCCAGCAGGACGTCTCAGGGAGCTCCTTATGGCTACACCTTC. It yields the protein CASRTSQGAPYGYTF.

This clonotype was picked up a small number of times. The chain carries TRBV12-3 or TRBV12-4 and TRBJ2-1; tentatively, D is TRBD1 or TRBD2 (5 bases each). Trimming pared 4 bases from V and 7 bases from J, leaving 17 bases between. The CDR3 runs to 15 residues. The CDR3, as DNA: TGTGCCAGCAGTTATCTCGGGGCTTCTGGGAATGAGCAGTTCTTC. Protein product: CASSYLGASGNEQFF.

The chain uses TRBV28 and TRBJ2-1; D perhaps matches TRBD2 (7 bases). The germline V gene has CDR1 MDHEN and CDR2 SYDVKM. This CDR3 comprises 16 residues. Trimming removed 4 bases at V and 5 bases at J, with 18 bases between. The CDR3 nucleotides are TGTGCCAGCAGTTCCCCGTCCGGGGGGCGAGACAATGAGCAGTTCTTC. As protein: CASSSPSGGRDNEQFF.

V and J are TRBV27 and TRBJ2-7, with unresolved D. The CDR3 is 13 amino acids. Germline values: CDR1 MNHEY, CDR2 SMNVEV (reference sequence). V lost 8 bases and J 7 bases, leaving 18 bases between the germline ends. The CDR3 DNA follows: TGTGCCAGCTCCTCTCTTAGGGTGGATGAGCAGTACTTC. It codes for CASSSLRVDEQYF.

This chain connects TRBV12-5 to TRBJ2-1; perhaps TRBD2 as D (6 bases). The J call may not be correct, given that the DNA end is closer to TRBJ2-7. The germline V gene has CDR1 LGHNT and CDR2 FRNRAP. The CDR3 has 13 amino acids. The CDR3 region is CASATGPGDEQYF. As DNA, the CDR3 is TGTGCTAGTGCCACGGGGCCGGGGGATGAGCAGTACTTC.

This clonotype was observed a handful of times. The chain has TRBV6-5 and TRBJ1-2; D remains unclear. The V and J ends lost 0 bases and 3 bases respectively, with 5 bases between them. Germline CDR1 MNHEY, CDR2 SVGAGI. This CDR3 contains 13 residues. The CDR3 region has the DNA TGTGCCAGCAGTTACTCTTGGGACTATGGCTACACCTTC. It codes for CASSYSWDYGYTF.

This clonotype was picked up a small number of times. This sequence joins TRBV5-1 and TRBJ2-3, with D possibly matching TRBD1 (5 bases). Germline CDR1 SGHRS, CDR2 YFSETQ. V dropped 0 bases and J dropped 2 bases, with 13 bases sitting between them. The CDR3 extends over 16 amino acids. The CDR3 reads CASSLGGRGSTDTQYF. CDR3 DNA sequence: TGCGCCAGCAGCTTGGGGGGAAGGGGATCCACAGATACGCAGTATTTT.

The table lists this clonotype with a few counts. The DNA of the CDR3 is TGTGCCAGCAGAGACCGGACAGGGTACGAGCAGTACTTC. It yields the protein CASRDRTGYEQYF. The J gene is TRBJ2-7, the V gene TRBV11-2, with 8 bases fitting TRBD1. The CDR3 has 13 residues. Trimming cost V 6 bases and J 4 bases; bases outside gene matches: 5. Germline-derived CDR1 and CDR2 are SGHAT and FQNNGV.

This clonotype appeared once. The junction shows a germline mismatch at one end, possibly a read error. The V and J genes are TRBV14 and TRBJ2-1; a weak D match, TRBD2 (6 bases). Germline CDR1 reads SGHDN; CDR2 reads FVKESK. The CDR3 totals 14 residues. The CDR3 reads CASSLFGGYKEQFF. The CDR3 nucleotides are TGTGCCAGCAGCCTTTTCGGGGGTTACAAGGAGCAGTTCTTC.

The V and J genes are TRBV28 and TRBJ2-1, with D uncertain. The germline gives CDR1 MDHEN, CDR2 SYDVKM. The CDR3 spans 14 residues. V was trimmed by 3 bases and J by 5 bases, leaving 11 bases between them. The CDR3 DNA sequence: TGTGCCAGCAGTTTTTGGGCTGTCGACAATGAGCAGTTCTTC. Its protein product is CASSFWAVDNEQFF.

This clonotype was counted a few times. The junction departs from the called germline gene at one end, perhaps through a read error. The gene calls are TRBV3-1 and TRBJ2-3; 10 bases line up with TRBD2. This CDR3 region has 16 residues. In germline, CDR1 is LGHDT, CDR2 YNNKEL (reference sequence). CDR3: CASSEDTSGGTDTQYF. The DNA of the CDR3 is TGTGCCAGCAGCGAAGACACTAGCGGGGGCACAGATACGCAGTATTTT.

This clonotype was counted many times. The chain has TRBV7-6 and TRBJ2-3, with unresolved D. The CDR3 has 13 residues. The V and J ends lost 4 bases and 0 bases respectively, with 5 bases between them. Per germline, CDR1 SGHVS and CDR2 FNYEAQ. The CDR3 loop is CASSSYSTDTQYF. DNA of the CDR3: TGTGCCAGCAGCTCCTATAGCACAGATACGCAGTATTTT.

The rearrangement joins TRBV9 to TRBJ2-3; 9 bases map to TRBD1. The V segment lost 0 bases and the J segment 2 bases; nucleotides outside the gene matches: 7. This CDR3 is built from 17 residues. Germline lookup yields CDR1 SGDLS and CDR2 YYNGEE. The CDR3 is CASSVGVGTGFTDTQYF. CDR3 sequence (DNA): TGTGCCAGCAGCGTAGGGGTCGGGACAGGGTTCACAGATACGCAGTATTTT.

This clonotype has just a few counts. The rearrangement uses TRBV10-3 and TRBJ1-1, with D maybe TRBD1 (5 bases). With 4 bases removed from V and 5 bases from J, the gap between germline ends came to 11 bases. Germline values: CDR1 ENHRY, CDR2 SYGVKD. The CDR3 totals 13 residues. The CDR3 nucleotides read TGTGCCATCAGTGTAATGGGGCTGACTGAAGCTTTCTTT. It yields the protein CAISVMGLTEAFF.

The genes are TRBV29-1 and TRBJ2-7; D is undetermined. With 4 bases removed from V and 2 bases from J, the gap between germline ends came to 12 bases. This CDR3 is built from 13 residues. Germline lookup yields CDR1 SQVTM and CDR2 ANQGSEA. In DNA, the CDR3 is TGCAGCGTTGCACCTGGTGTGACCTACGAGCAGTACTTC. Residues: CSVAPGVTYEQYF.

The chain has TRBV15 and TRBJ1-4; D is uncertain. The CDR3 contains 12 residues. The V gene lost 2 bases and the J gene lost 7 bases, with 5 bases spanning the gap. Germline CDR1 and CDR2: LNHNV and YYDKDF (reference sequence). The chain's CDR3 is CATSRSSEKLFF. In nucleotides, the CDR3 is TGTGCCACCAGCAGATCGAGTGAAAAACTGTTTTTT.

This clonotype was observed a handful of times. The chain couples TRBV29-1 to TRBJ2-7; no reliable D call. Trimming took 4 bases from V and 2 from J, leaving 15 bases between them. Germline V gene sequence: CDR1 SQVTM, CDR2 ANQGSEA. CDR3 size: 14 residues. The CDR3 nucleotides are TGCAGCGTTGTAGCCGAGAATGCCCCCTACGAGCAGTACTTC. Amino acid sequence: CSVVAENAPYEQYF.

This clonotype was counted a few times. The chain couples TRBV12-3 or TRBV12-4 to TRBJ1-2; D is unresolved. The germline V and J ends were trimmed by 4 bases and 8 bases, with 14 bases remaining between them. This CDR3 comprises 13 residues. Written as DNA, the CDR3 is TGTGCCAGCAGTTCCCTACGAGATTGGGGCTACACCTTC. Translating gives CASSSLRDWGYTF.